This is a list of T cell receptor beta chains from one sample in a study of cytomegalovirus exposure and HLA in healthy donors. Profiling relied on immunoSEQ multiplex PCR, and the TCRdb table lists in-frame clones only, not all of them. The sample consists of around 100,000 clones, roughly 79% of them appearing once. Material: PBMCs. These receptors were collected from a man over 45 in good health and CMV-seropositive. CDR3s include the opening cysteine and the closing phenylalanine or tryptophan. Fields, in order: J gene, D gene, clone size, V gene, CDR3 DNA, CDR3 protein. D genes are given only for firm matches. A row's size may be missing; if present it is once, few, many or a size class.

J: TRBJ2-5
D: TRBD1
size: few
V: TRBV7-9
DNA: TGTGCCAGCAGCTTCGACAGGGCGTCAATCAAAGAGACCCAGTACTTC
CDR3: CASSFDRASIKETQYF

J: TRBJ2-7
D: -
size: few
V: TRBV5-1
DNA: TGCGCCAGCAGCTTGGCGGCAGGGGGGGAGCAGTACTTC
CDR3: CASSLAAGGEQYF

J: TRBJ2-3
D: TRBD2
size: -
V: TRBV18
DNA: TGTGCCAGCTCACCACCGGGACTAGCCGGCACAGATACGCAGTATTTT
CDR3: CASSPPGLAGTDTQYF

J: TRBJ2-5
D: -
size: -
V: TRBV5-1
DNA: TGCGCCAGCAGCTCCGGACAGTTGGAGACCCAGTACTTC
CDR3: CASSSGQLETQYF

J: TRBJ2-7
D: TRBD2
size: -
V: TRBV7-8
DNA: TGTGCCAGCAGCTTAGCCTCGACTAGCGGGATAACCTACGAGCAGTACTTC
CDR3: CASSLASTSGITYEQYF

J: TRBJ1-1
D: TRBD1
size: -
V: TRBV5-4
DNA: TGTGCCAGCAGTCAAGGGACAGTCGTGAACACTGAAGCTTTCTTT
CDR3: CASSQGTVVNTEAFF

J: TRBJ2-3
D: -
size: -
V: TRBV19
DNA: TGTGCCAGTAAACTAGCCAGTAGCACAGATACGCAGTATTTT
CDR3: CASKLASSTDTQYF

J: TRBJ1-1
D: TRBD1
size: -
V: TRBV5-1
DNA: TGCGCCAGCAGCTTGACAGGGGTGGGGAACACTGAAGCTTTCTTT
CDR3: CASSLTGVGNTEAFF

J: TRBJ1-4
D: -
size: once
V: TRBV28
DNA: TGTGCCAGCAGTTTCGTCCTCGGCTCGGGAATGCTGTTTTTT
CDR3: CASSFVLGSGMLFF

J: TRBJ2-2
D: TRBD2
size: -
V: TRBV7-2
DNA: TGTGCCAGCAGCTCAAGAAGCGGGGGGTTCACCGGGGAGCTGTTTTTT
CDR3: CASSSRSGGFTGELFF

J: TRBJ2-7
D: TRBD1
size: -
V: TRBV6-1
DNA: TGTGCCAGCAGTGAAGGGTTGAAGAGACAGGGGGCCTACGAGCAGTACTTC
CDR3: CASSEGLKRQGAYEQYF

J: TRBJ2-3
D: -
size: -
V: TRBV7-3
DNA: TGTGCCAGCAGCTCAGGTGGGGGGGATACGCAGTATTTT
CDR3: CASSSGGGDTQYF

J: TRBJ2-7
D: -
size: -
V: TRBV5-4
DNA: TGTGCCAGCAGGGGAGGGACAGGCACCTACGAGCAGTACTTC
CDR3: CASRGGTGTYEQYF

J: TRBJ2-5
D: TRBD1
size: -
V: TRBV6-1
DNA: TGTGCCAGCAGTGAACAGGGGGCGAATTTCCTGTACCAAGAGACCCAGTACTTC
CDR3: CASSEQGANFLYQETQYF

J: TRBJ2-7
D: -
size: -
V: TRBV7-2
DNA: TGTGCCAGCACCCTAGGGGTTGGGGCCTACGAGCAGTACTTC
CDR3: CASTLGVGAYEQYF

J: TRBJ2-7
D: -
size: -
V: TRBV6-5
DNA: TGTGCCAGCAGTGCCCCCGGGGGAGCCTACGAGCAGTACTTC
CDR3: CASSAPGGAYEQYF

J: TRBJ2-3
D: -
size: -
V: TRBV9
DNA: TGTGCCAGCAGCGTAGGGGACTTGATAGATACGCAGTATTTT
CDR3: CASSVGDLIDTQYF

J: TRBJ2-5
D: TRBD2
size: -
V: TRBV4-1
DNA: TGCGCCAGCAGCTGGGCTAGCGGGAGCCAAGAGACCCAGTACTTC
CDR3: CASSWASGSQETQYF

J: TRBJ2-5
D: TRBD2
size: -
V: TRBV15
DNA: TGTGCCACCAGCAGAGATGGGATTAGCGGGACCACCCAGTACTTC
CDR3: CATSRDGISGTTQYF

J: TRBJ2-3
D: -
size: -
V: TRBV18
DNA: TGTGCCAGCTCCCCGGAGGGATTAAGGGATACGCAGTATTTT
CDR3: CASSPEGLRDTQYF

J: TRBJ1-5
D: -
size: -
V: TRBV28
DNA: TGTGCCAGCTTCAGGGTCAATCAGCCCCAGCATTTT
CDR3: CASFRVNQPQHF

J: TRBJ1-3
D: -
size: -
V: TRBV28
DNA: TGTGCCAGCAGTATAGAAAACACCATATATTTT
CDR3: CASSIENTIYF

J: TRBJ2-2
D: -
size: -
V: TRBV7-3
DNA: TGTGCCAGCAGCCCGCAGGGAACCGGGGAGCTGTTTTTT
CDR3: CASSPQGTGELFF

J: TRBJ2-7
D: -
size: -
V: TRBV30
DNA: TGTGCCTGGAGGAGGCAGGGGACTACCTACGAGCAGTACTTC
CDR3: CAWRRQGTTYEQYF

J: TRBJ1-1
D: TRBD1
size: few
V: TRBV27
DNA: TGTGCCAGCAGTAAAACAGGGGGCGATGAAGCTTTCTTT
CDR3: CASSKTGGDEAFF

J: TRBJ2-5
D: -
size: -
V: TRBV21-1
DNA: TGTGCCAGCAGCCCCGGGACTAGCGGGAGTATCAGCCTCACTCAATGTGCGACCCAGTACTTC
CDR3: CASSPGTSGSISLTQCATQYF

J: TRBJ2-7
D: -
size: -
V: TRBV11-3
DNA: TGTGCCAGCAGCGAAGACAGGTACGAGCAGTACTTC
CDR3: CASSEDRYEQYF

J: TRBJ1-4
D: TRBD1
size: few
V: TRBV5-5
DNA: TGTGCCAGCAGTCGACAGGGGGCAGGTGAAAAACTGTTTTTT
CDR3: CASSRQGAGEKLFF

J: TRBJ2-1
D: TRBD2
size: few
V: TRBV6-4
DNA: TGTGCCAGCAGTGACGGGACTAGCGGGGCCTCCAATGAGCAGTTCTTC
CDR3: CASSDGTSGASNEQFF

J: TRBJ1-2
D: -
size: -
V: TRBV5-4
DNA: TGTGCCAGCAGCGCCCGGGACAAGTCTAACTATGGCTACACCTTC
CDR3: CASSARDKSNYGYTF

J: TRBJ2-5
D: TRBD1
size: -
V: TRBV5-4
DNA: TGTGCCAGCAGCTTAGGGACAGGACAGGGGGACGAGACCCAGTACTTC
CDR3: CASSLGTGQGDETQYF

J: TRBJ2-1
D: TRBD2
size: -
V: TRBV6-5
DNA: TGTGCCAGCAGGTCGAGCGGGAGTAGGAATGAGCAGTTCTTC
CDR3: CASRSSGSRNEQFF

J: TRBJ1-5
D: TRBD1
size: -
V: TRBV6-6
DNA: TGTGCCAGCAGTCTGGGACAGGGGGTGGCCCAGCATTTT
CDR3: CASSLGQGVAQHF

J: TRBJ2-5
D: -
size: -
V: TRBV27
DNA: TGTGCCAGCAGTTTATTAGCGGCTGGCCAAGAGACCCAGTACTTC
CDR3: CASSLLAAGQETQYF

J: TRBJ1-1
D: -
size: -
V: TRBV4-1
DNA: TGCGCCAGCAGCCGAGACCTCGGGAACACTGAAGCTTTCTTT
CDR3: CASSRDLGNTEAFF

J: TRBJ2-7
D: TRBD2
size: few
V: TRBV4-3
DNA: TGCGCCAGCAGCCAAGAGATTGGACTAGCGGGAGGTAGCTCCTACGAGCAGTACTTC
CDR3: CASSQEIGLAGGSSYEQYF

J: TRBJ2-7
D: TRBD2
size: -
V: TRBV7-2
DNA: TGTGCCAGCAGTTCCAGGACTAGCGTGAACTACGAGCAGTACTTC
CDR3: CASSSRTSVNYEQYF

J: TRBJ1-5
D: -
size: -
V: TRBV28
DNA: TGTGCCACCTCCGACAGGAGGACAAATCAGCCCCAGCATTTT
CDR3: CATSDRRTNQPQHF

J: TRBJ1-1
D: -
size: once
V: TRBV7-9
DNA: TGTGCCAGCAGCTTAGAGACTATTCCGAACACTGAAGCTTTCTTT
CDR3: CASSLETIPNTEAFF

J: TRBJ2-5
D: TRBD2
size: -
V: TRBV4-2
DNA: TGTGCCAGCAGCCAAGGACTAGCTGCAGAGACCCAGTACTTC
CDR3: CASSQGLAAETQYF

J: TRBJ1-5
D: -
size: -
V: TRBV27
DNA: TGTGCCAGCAGTTTATTAGGCGGGAATAGCAATCAGCCCCAGCATTTT
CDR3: CASSLLGGNSNQPQHF

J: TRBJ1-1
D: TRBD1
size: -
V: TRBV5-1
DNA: TGCGCCAGCACCTTGGGCGGGACAGGGGGCGGTTGGACTGAAGCTTTCTTT
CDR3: CASTLGGTGGGWTEAFF

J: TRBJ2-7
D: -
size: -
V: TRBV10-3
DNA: TGTGCCATCAGGGGGGGACAGTGGTCCTACGAGCAGTACTTC
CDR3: CAIRGGQWSYEQYF

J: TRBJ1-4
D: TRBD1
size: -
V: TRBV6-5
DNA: TGTGCCAGCAGTTACGACAGGGACTCCGAAAAACTGTTTTTT
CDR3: CASSYDRDSEKLFF

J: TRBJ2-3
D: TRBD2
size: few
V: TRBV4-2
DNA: TGTGCCAGCGAAAGGGAGGGACTAGCGGCTAGCACAGATACGCAGTATTTT
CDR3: CASEREGLAASTDTQYF

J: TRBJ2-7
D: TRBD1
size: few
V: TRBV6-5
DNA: TGTGCCAGCAGCAGCGGGACAGGGATGGGCGAGCAGTACTTC
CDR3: CASSSGTGMGEQYF

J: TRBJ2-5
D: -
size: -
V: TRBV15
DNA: TGTGCCACCAGCAGAGTGAATAGCGTCGAGACCCAGTACTTC
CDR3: CATSRVNSVETQYF

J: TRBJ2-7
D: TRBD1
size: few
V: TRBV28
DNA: TGTGCCAGCAGTTCGCCCCGGGGACAGGGGTGGTACGAGCAGTACTTC
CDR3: CASSSPRGQGWYEQYF

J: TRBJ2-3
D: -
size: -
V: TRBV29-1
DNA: TGCAGCGGAGCCTCAGATACGCAGTATTTT
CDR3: CSGASDTQYF

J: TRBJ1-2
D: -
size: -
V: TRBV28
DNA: TGTGCCAGCAGTCCACCCGGGACAACCGGCTACACCTTC
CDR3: CASSPPGTTGYTF

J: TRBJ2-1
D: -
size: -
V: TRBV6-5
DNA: TGTGCCAGCAGCCTCCGGGACAACTACAATGAGCAGTTCTTC
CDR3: CASSLRDNYNEQFF

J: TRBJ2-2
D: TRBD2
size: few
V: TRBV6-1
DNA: TGTGCCATCAGTGCGGAGGGAGCGGGAGGGTGGACCGGGGAGCTGTTTTTT
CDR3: CAISAEGAGGWTGELFF

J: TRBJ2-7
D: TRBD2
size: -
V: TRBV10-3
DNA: TGTGCCATCAGCTCCCAGCAGGCTAGCGGTCTCCTGGAGCAGTACTTC
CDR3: CAISSQQASGLLEQYF

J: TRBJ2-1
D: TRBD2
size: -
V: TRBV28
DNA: TGTGCCAGCATGAGAGGGACTAGCGAGGGCTACAATGAGCAGTTCTTC
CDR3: CASMRGTSEGYNEQFF

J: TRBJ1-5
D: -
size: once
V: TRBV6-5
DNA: TGTGCCAGCAGTTCCACAGGTGGTCAGCCCCAGCATTTT
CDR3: CASSSTGGQPQHF

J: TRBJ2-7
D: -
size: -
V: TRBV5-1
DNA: TGCGCCAGCAGCTTGGACAGTCCCTACGAGCAGTACTTC
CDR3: CASSLDSPYEQYF

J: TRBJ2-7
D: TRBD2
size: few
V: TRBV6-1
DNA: TGTGCCAGCAGTGAAGCGGGGGGGTTAGCCTACGAGCAGTACTTC
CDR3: CASSEAGGLAYEQYF